This record looks at one T cell receptor beta chain sequence and its context. This sample stems from a study of T cell repertoires in ileal Crohn's disease. Between the trimmed V and J ends, which lost 0 bases and 4 bases, there was a span of 14 bases. CDR3 length equals 16 residues. The germline CDR1 and CDR2 sequences are LGHNA and YSLEER. Measured with immunoSEQ multiplex PCR; TCRdb has only the in-frame clones, and not every one. The sample lists roughly 4,500 clones; over 70% were seen once. The V gene is TRBV4-3, the J gene TRBJ2-3; tentatively, D is TRBD1 (6 bases). The sequenced sample was ileal tissue. The receptor's source is an adult with Crohn's disease. The CDR3, as DNA: TGCGCCAGCAGCCAAGAAGATACAGGGCTGCCAGATACGCAGTATTTT. Protein product: CASSQEDTGLPDTQYF.